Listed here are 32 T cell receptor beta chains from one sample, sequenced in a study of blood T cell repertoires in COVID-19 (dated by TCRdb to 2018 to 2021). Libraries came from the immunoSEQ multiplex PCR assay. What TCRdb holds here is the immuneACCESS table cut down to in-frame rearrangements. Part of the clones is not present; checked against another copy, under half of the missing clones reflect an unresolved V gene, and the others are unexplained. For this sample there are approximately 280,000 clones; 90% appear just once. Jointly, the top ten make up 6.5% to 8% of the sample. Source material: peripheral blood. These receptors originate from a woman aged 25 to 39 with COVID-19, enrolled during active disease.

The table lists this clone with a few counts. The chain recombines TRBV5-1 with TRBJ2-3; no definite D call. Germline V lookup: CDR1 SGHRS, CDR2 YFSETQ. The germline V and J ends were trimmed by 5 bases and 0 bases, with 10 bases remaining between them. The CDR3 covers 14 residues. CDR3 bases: TGCGCCAGCAGACCGGGTCCTAGCACAGATACGCAGTATTTT. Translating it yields CASRPGPSTDTQYF.

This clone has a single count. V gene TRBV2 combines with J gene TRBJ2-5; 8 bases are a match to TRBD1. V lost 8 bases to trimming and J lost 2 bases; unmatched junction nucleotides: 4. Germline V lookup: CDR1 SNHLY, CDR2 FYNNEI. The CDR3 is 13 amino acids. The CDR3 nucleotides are TGTGCCAGCGAGAGGGACAGGCAAGAGACCCAGTACTTC. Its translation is CASERDRQETQYF.

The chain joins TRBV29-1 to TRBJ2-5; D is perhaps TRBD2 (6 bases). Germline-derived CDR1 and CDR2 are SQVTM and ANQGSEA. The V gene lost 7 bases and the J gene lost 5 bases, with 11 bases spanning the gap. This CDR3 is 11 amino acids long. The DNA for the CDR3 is TGCAGCGCCACGGGACTTGAGACCCAGTACTTC. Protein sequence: CSATGLETQYF.

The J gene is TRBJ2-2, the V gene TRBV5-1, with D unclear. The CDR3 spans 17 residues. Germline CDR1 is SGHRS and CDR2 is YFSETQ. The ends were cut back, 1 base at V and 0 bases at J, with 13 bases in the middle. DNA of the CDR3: TGCGCCAGCAGCTTGTCCGGGTTAGCTGCGAACACCGGGGAGCTGTTTTTT. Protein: CASSLSGLAANTGELFF. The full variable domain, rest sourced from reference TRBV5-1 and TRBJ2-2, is KAGVTQTPRYLIKTRGQQVTLSCSPISGHRSVSWYQQTPGQGLQFLFEYFSETQRNKGNFPGRFSGRQFSNSRSEMNVSTLELGDSALYLCASSLSGLAANTGELFFGEGSRLTVL.

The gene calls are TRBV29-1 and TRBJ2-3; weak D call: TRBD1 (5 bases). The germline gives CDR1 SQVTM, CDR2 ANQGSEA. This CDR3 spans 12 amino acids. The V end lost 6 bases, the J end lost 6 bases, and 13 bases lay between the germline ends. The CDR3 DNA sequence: TGCAGCGTCGAGACAGCCTGGGATACGCAGTATTTT. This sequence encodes CSVETAWDTQYF.

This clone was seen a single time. The CDR3 sequence: CASSWGVDGYTF. The DNA of the CDR3 is TGTGCCAGCAGTTGGGGGGTTGATGGCTACACCTTC. This chain links TRBV28 with TRBJ1-2; a weak D match, TRBD1 (5 bases). The CDR3 is 12 residues long. V gave up 4 bases and J gave up 6 bases, with 9 bases separating them. Germline CDR1 MDHEN, CDR2 SYDVKM.

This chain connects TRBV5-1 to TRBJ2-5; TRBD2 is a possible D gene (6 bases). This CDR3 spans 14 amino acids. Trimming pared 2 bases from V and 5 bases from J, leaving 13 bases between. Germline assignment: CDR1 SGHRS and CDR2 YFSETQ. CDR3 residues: CASSLPAEGETQYF. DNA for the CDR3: TGCGCCAGCAGCTTACCAGCGGAGGGGGAGACCCAGTACTTC.

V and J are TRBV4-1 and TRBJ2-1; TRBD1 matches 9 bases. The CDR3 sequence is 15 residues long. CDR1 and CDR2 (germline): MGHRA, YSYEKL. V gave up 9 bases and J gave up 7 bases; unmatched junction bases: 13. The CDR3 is CARGDGQGSGNEQFF. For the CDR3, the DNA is TGCGCCAGGGGGGATGGACAGGGGAGTGGAAATGAGCAGTTCTTC.

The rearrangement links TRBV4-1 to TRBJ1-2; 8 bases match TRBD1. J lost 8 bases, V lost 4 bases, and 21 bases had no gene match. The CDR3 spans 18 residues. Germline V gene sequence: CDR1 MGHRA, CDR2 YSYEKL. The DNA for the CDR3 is TGCGCCAGCAGCCTTAAATTGAGAGGGAAACAGGGGGTATACGGCTACACCTTC. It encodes CASSLKLRGKQGVYGYTF.

CDR3 DNA: TGTGCCTGGAGTGAGGGAGCGGCACAGAACACTGAAGCTTTCTTT. This translates into CAWSEGAAQNTEAFF. The rearrangement joins TRBV30 to TRBJ1-1, with D uncertain. From germline, CDR1 is GTSNPN and CDR2 SVGIG (reference sequence). Trimming shortened V by 1 base and J by 1 base, and 13 bases separated the two germline ends. The CDR3 totals 15 residues.

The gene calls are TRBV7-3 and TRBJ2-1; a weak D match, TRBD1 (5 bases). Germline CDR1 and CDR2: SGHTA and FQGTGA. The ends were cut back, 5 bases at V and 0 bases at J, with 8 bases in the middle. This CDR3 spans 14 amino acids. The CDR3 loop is CASSVQDSYNEQFF. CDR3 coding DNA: TGTGCCAGCAGCGTACAGGACTCCTACAATGAGCAGTTCTTC.

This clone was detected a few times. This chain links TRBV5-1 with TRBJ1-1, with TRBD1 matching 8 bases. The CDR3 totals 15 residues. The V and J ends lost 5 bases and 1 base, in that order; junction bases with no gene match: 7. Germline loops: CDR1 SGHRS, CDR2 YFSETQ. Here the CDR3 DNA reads TGCGCCAGCAGTTACACCGGGACAGGGAACACTGAAGCTTTCTTT. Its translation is CASSYTGTGNTEAFF. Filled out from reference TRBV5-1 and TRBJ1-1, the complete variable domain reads KAGVTQTPRYLIKTRGQQVTLSCSPISGHRSVSWYQQTPGQGLQFLFEYFSETQRNKGNFPGRFSGRQFSNSRSEMNVSTLELGDSALYLCASSYTGTGNTEAFFGQGTRLTVV.

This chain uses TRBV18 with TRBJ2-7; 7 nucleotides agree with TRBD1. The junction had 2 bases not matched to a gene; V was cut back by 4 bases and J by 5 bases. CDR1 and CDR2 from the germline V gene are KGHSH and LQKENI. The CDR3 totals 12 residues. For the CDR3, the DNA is TGTGCCAGCTCACTCGACAGGGACGAGCAGTACTTC. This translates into CASSLDRDEQYF.

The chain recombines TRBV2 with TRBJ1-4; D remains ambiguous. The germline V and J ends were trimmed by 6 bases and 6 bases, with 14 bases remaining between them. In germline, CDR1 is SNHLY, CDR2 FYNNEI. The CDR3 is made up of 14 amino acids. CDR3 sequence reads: CASRTRVHYEKLFF. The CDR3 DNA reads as TGTGCCAGCAGGACGAGGGTCCATTATGAAAAACTGTTTTTT.

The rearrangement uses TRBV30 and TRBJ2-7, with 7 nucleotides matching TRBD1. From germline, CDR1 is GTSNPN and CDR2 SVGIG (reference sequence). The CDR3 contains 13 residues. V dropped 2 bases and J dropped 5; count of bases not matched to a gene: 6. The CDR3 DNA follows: TGTGCCTGGAGTAAGGGGGCGGGTCACGAGCAGTACTTC. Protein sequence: CAWSKGAGHEQYF.

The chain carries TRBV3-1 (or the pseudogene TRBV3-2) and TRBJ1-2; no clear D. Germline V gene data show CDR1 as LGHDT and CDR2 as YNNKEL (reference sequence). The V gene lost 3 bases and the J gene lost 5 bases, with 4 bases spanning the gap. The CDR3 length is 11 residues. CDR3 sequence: CASSHPYGYTF. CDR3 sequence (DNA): TGTGCCAGCAGCCACCCTTATGGCTACACCTTC.

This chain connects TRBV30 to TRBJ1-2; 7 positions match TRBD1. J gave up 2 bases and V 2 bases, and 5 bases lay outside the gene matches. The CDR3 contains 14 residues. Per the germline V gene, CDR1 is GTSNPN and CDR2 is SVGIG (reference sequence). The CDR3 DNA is TGTGCCTGGAGTTTTAGGGGGCCAAACTATGGCTACACCTTC. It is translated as CAWSFRGPNYGYTF.

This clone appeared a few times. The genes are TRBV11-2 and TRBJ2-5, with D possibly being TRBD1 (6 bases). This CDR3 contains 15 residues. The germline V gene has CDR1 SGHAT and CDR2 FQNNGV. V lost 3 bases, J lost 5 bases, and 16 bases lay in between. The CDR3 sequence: CASSLQGRVEETQYF. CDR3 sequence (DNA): TGTGCCAGCAGCTTGCAGGGGAGAGTTGAGGAGACCCAGTACTTC.

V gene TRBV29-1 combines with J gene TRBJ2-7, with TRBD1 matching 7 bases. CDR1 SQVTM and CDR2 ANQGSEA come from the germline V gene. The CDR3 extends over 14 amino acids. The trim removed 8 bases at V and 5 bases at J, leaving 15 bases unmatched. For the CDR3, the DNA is TGCAGCATAAGACAGGGCCCTGGGGGACACGAGCAGTACTTC. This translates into CSIRQGPGGHEQYF.

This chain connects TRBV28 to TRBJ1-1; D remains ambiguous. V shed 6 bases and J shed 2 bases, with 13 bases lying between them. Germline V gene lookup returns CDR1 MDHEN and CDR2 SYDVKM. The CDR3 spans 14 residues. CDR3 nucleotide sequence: TGTGCCAGCAGGGCCCTAGGGAGAAACACTGAAGCTTTCTTT. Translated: CASRALGRNTEAFF.

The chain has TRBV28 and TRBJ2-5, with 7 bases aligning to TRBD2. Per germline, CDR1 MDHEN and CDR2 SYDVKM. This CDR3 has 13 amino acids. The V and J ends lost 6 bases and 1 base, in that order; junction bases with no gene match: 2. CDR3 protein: CASRGGGQETQYF. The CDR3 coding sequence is TGTGCCAGCAGGGGCGGGGGCCAAGAGACCCAGTACTTC.

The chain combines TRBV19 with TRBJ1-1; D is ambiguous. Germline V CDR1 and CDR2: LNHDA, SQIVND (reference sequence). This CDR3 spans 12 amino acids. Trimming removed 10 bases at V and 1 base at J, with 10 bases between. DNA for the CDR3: TGTGCCACCATCACGGGGAACACTGAAGCTTTCTTT. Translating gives CATITGNTEAFF.

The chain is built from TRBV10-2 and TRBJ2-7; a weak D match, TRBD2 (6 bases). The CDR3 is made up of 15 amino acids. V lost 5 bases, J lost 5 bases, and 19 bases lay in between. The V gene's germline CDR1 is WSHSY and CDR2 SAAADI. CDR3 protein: CASSISGTLGHEQYF. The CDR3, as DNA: TGCGCCAGCAGTATCTCCGGGACTCTCGGACACGAGCAGTACTTC.

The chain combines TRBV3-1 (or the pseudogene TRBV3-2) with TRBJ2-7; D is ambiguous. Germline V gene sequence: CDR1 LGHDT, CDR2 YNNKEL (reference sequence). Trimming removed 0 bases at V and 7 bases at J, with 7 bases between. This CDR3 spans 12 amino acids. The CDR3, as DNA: TGTGCCAGCAGCCAAGATTTCAGGGAGCAGTACTTC. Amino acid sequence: CASSQDFREQYF.

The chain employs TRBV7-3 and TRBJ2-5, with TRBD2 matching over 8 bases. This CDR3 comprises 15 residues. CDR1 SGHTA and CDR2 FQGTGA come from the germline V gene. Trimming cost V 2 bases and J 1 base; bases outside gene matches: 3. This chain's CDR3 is CASSLAGGSQETQYF. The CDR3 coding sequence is TGTGCCAGCAGCTTAGCGGGAGGCAGCCAAGAGACCCAGTACTTC.

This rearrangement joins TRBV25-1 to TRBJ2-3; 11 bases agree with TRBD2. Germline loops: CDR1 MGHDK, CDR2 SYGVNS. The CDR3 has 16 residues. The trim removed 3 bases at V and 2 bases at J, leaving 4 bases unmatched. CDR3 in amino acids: CASSDGTSGFTDTQYF. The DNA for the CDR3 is TGTGCCAGCAGTGATGGGACTAGCGGATTCACAGATACGCAGTATTTT. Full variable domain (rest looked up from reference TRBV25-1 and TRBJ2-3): EADIYQTPRYLVIGTGKKITLECSQTMGHDKMYWYQQDPGMELHLIHYSYGVNSTEKGDLSSESTVSRIRTEHFPLTLESARPSHTSQYLCASSDGTSGFTDTQYFGPGTRLTVL.

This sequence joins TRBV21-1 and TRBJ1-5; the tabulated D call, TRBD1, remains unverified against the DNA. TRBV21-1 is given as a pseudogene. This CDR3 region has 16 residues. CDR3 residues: CASSRRTGGVNQPQHF. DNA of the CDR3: TGTGCCAGCAGCCGCCGGACAGGGGGCGTGAATCAGCCCCAGCATTTT.

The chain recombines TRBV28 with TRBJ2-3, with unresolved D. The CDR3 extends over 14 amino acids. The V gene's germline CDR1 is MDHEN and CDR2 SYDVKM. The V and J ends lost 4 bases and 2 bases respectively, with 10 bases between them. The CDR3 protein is CASSSVLNTDTQYF. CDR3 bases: TGTGCCAGCAGTTCCGTCTTAAACACAGATACGCAGTATTTT.

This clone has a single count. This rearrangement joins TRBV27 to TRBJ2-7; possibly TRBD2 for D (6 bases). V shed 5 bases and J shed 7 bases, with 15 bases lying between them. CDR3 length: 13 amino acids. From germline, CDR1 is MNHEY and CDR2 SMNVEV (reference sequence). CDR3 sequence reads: CASSPRGKLEQYF. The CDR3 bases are TGTGCCAGCAGTCCCCGGGGGAAGTTGGAGCAGTACTTC.

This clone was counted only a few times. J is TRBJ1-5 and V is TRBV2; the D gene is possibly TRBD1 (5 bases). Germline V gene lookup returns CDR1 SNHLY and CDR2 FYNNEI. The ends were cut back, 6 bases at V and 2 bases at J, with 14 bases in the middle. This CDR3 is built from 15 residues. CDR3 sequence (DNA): TGTGCCAGCAGGCGCCAGGGATTGGGCAATCAGCCCCAGCATTTT. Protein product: CASRRQGLGNQPQHF. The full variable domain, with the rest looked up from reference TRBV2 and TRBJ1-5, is EPEVTQTPSHQVTQMGQEVILRCVPISNHLYFYWYRQILGQKVEFLVSFYNNEISEKSEIFDDQFSVERPDGSNFTLKIRSTKLEDSAMYFCASRRQGLGNQPQHFGDGTRLSIL.

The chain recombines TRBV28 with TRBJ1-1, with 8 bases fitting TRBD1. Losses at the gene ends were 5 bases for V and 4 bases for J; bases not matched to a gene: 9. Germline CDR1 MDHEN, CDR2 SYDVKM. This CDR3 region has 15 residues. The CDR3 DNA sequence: TGTGCCAGCAGTCCCCTCCCAACAGGGGGCACTGAAGCTTTCTTT. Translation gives CASSPLPTGGTEAFF. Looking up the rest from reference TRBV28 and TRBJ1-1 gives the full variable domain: DVKVTQSSRYLVKRTGEKVFLECVQDMDHENMFWYRQDPGLGLRLIYFSYDVKMKEKGDIPEGYSVSREKKERFSLILESASTNQTSMYLCASSPLPTGGTEAFFGQGTRLTVV.

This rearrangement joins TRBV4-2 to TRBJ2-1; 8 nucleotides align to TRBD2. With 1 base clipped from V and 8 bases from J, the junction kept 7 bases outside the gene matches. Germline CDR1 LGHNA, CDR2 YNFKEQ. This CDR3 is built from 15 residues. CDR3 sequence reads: CASSQALAGPDEQFF. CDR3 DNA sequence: TGTGCCAGCAGCCAAGCTCTAGCGGGTCCGGATGAGCAGTTCTTC.